The 5 T cell receptor beta chains presented below share a single source sample, sequenced in a study of control samples from healthy donors and cancer patients. TCRdb's copy holds only in-frame clones and misses some; the assay was immunoSEQ multiplex PCR. The table lists tens of thousands of clones, more than 75% of them singletons, with about 15% in the top ten. Source material: blood. The receptor set was obtained from a man in his forties or fifties in good health.

The rearrangement uses TRBV29-1 and TRBJ2-1, with TRBD2 matching over 9 bases. CDR1 is SQVTM, CDR2 ANQGSEA, per germline. The ends lost 4 bases at V and 6 bases at J; junction bases unmatched: 4. CDR3 size: 13 residues. CDR3 protein: CSVVPLAGNEQFF. The CDR3 DNA reads TGCAGCGTTGTTCCACTAGCGGGCAATGAGCAGTTCTTC.

This sequence joins TRBV2 and TRBJ1-4; tentatively, D is TRBD1 (6 bases). The CDR3 loop spans 13 amino acids. Per the germline V gene, CDR1 is SNHLY and CDR2 is FYNNEI. V shed 8 bases and J shed 8 bases, with 15 bases lying between them. In DNA, the CDR3 is TGTGCCAGCTGCGGACAGTCGGGCGAAAAACTGTTTTTT. It encodes CASCGQSGEKLFF.

The chain has TRBV27 and TRBJ2-1; no clear D gene. The CDR3 is made up of 17 amino acids. Germline V gives CDR1 MNHEY, CDR2 SMNVEV (reference sequence). V dropped 6 bases and J dropped 2 bases, with 20 bases sitting between them. The DNA of the CDR3 is TGTGCCAGCAGGACGACCGCGCGATGGGTCGCCTACAATGAGCAGTTCTTC. Residues: CASRTTARWVAYNEQFF.

Note on this clone: This may arise from a read error, as a much more abundant clone is one base away. The chain carries TRBV6-5 and TRBJ2-6; D gene ambiguous. The ends were cut back, 2 bases at V and 0 bases at J, with 2 bases in the middle. The CDR3 contains 14 residues. Germline CDR1 and CDR2: MNHEY and SVGAGI. CDR3 loop: CASSYGSGANVLTF. For the CDR3, the DNA is TGTGCCAGCAGTTACGGCTCTGGGGCCAACGTCCTGACTTTC.

V usage is TRBV2 and J usage is TRBJ2-1; a weak D match, TRBD2 (5 bases). With 3 bases removed from V and 0 bases from J, the gap between germline ends came to 12 bases. CDR3 length: 16 amino acids. Germline-derived CDR1 and CDR2 are SNHLY and FYNNEI. The CDR3 DNA follows: TGTGCCAGCAGTGATTCTAGCCCTAGCTCCTACAATGAGCAGTTCTTC. Amino acid sequence: CASSDSSPSSYNEQFF.